Listed here are 19 T cell receptor beta chains from one sample, sequenced in a study of T-cell reconstitution after alpha-beta-depleted transplantation in children. Unique molecular identifiers were used to barcode this TCRbeta library. TCRdb redid the calling of the PCR reads with MiXCR, one entry per CDR3 protein. This table holds around 450,000 distinct CDR3 sequences, roughly 16% found once. Sequencing used PBMCs, mostly from graft donor cells, obtained 360 days after TCRalphabeta/CD19-depleted stem cell transplant. The receptor source for this set is a boy in the first two years of life who had a stem cell transplant for Wiskott-Aldrich syndrome, so the T cells may come from the graft donor.

V and J are TRBV11-2 and TRBJ2-2; TRBD2 matches 10 bases. Germline CDR1 and CDR2: SGHAT and FQNNGV. The CDR3 is made up of 18 amino acids. V was pared by 0 bases and J by 7 bases, with 11 bases of the junction left unmatched. This CDR3 reads CASSLDRLAGVLNGELFF. CDR3 sequence (DNA): TGTGCCAGCAGCTTAGATCGGCTAGCGGGAGTTCTCAACGGGGAGCTGTTTTTT.

A few counts support this clonotype. The chain couples TRBV10-3 to TRBJ1-2; 8 bases are shared with TRBD1. J was trimmed by 7 bases and V by 7 bases; bases with no gene match: 5. The CDR3 contains 12 residues. The germline V gene has CDR1 ENHRY and CDR2 SYGVKD. CDR3 sequence: CAINDRGSGYTF. The CDR3 DNA follows: TGTGCCATCAATGACAGGGGAAGTGGCTACACCTTC.

A few counts support this clonotype. The chain combines TRBV7-9 with TRBJ2-7, with TRBD2 identical over 9 bases. Trimming removed 8 bases from V and 7 bases from J; junction bases left unmatched: 15. This CDR3 has 15 residues. Germline V CDR1 and CDR2: SEHNR, FQNEAQ (reference sequence). CDR3 bases: TGTGCCAGCGAGGGTTCGGGGACTAGCCGTCCGGAGCAGTACTTC. This sequence encodes CASEGSGTSRPEQYF. The full variable domain, rest sourced from reference TRBV7-9 and TRBJ2-7, is DTGVSQNPRHKITKRGQNVTFRCDPISEHNRLYWYRQTLGQGPEFLTYFQNEAQLEKSRLLSDRFSAERPKGSFSTLEIQRTEQGDSAMYLCASEGSGTSRPEQYFGPGTRLTVT.

This chain uses TRBV3-1 with TRBJ2-1; 15 bases agree with TRBD2. The CDR3 is 17 amino acids. Germline lookup yields CDR1 LGHDT and CDR2 YNNKEL (reference sequence). The J segment lost 7 bases and the V segment lost 0 bases, leaving 4 bases of the junction unmatched. In DNA form, the CDR3 reads TGTGCCAGCAGCCAAGATTGGGGGACTAGCGGGGGGAATGAGCAGTTCTTC. This gives the protein CASSQDWGTSGGNEQFF.

This clonotype was recorded at least ten times. The V and J genes are TRBV4-1 and TRBJ2-3, with a weak D call TRBD2 (7 bases). The CDR3 totals 17 residues. Germline V gene lookup returns CDR1 MGHRA and CDR2 YSYEKL. Trimming removed 2 bases at V and 2 bases at J, with 17 bases between. CDR3 sequence reads: CASSQYPAGAHTDTQYF. CDR3 DNA: TGCGCCAGCAGCCAATACCCGGCGGGGGCTCACACAGATACGCAGTATTTT.

The table lists this clonotype with a few counts. The chain combines TRBV7-9 with TRBJ2-1; no clear D. With 2 bases removed from V and 7 bases from J, the gap between germline ends came to 9 bases. CDR3 size: 13 residues. CDR1 SEHNR and CDR2 FQNEAQ come from the germline V gene (reference sequence). In DNA form, the CDR3 reads TGTGCCAGCAGCTTAAAACAGATTAATGAGCAGTTCTTC. Encoded protein: CASSLKQINEQFF.

This chain joins TRBV20-1 and TRBJ2-3, with D maybe TRBD2 (6 bases). The germline V gene encodes CDR1 DFQATT and CDR2 SNEGSKA (reference sequence). The V end lost 3 bases, the J end lost 8 bases, and 21 bases lay between the germline ends. The CDR3 loop spans 15 amino acids. The CDR3 nucleotides read TGCAGTGCTAGTCTTCCGGGACTGGGCGGTGGTACGCAGTATTTT. It is translated as CSASLPGLGGGTQYF.

This clonotype was found a few times. J is TRBJ2-1 and V is TRBV7-9; the match to TRBD2 covers 7 bases. The CDR3 runs to 15 residues. CDR1 and CDR2 from the germline V gene are SEHNR and FQNEAQ (reference sequence). V was clipped by 1 base and J by 5 bases; unmatched bases: 5. The chain's CDR3 is CASSLGGGPDNEQFF. Here the CDR3 DNA reads TGTGCCAGCAGCTTAGGGGGAGGGCCCGACAATGAGCAGTTCTTC.

This chain joins TRBV23-1 and TRBJ2-3, with D possibly being TRBD1 or TRBD2 (5 bases each). TRBV23-1 is an ORF, with its function uncertain. V dropped 1 base and J dropped 3 bases, with 17 bases sitting between them. This CDR3 has 17 amino acids. The DNA of the CDR3 is TGCGCCAGCAGTCAATTTTCCTTTGGGGGTTGGACAGATACGCAGTATTTT. Its protein is CASSQFSFGGWTDTQYF.

The chain recombines TRBV24-1 with TRBJ2-1; TRBD2 agrees at 12 bases. The CDR3 runs to 15 residues. The germline CDR1 and CDR2 sequences are KGHDR and SFDVKD. J gave up 2 bases and V 6 bases, and 1 base lay outside the gene matches. CDR3 coding DNA: TGTGCCACCAGTCGGACTAGCGGGGCCTACAATGAGCAGTTCTTC. Protein: CATSRTSGAYNEQFF.

The V gene is TRBV5-1, the J gene TRBJ2-1; D gene unclear. V dropped 1 base and J dropped 6 bases, with 14 bases sitting between them. The CDR3 extends over 15 amino acids. The germline CDR1 and CDR2 sequences are SGHRS and YFSETQ. CDR3 amino acids: CASSLSRFGSNEQFF. The DNA for the CDR3 is TGCGCCAGCAGCTTGTCCAGGTTCGGCTCCAATGAGCAGTTCTTC.

This chain joins TRBV5-6 and TRBJ2-7; D ambiguous. Between the trimmed V and J ends, which lost 6 bases and 5 bases, there was a span of 15 bases. Germline assignment: CDR1 SGHDT and CDR2 YYEEEE. This CDR3 has 13 amino acids. CDR3 in DNA: TGTGCCAGCATACTTTGGGCTGGGAACGAGCAGTACTTC. Amino acid sequence: CASILWAGNEQYF.

This sequence joins TRBV12-3 or TRBV12-4 and TRBJ2-7, with TRBD2 as a possible D gene (5 bases). Trimming removed 1 base at V and 2 bases at J, with 18 bases between. This CDR3 region has 17 residues. This CDR3 reads CASSLVGRGRLPYEQYF. For the CDR3, the DNA is TGTGCCAGCAGTTTAGTTGGGAGAGGGCGTCTCCCCTACGAGCAGTACTTC.

The chain has TRBV7-8 and TRBJ2-1, with 11 bases fitting TRBD2. Germline CDR1 is SGHVS and CDR2 is FQNEAQ. The CDR3 runs 16 residues. Losses at the gene ends were 1 base for V and 7 bases for J; bases not matched to a gene: 6. The CDR3 loop reads CASSLVAGGPINEQFF. As DNA, the CDR3 is TGTGCCAGCAGCTTAGTAGCGGGAGGGCCGATTAATGAGCAGTTCTTC.

This clonotype was seen more than once but under ten times. The V gene is TRBV20-1, the J gene TRBJ2-5; D possibly corresponds to TRBD2 (5 bases). This CDR3 spans 13 amino acids. V lost 2 bases and J lost 1, with 8 bases in between. Germline V gene lookup returns CDR1 DFQATT and CDR2 SNEGSKA (reference sequence). Written as DNA, the CDR3 is TGCAGTGCTAGAACCAGCGGCCAAGAGACCCAGTACTTC. Its translation is CSARTSGQETQYF.

This clonotype was seen a handful of times. The rearrangement uses TRBV9 and TRBJ2-1; D gene ambiguous. This CDR3 is built from 13 residues. The germline V gene has CDR1 SGDLS and CDR2 YYNGEE. Trimming shortened V by 4 bases and J by 10 bases, and 15 bases separated the two germline ends. CDR3 loop: CASSPRTGIEQFF. CDR3 nucleotides: TGTGCCAGCAGCCCCCGGACGGGCATAGAGCAGTTCTTC.

The V gene is TRBV6-2 or TRBV6-3, the J gene TRBJ2-2; the D is unclear. The germline CDR1 and CDR2 sequences are MNHEY and SVGEGT. This CDR3 has 14 amino acids. With 1 base removed from V and 4 bases from J, the gap between germline ends came to 7 bases. CDR3 bases: TGTGCCAGCAGTTACTTGCGTGGCACCGGGGAGCTGTTTTTT. Translating gives CASSYLRGTGELFF.

CDR3 nucleotide sequence: TGTGCCAGCAGCCCCGGCCGGGGGAAAGGCACCGGGGAGCTGTTTTTT. Encoded protein: CASSPGRGKGTGELFF. The chain couples TRBV11-2 to TRBJ2-2; TRBD2 might be the D (6 bases). V was shortened by 5 bases and J by 4 bases, with 17 bases between the two germline ends. The CDR3 covers 16 residues. The germline V gene encodes CDR1 SGHAT and CDR2 FQNNGV.

This clonotype has only one observation. The chain links TRBV3-1 to TRBJ2-1, with a weak D call TRBD2 (5 bases). The CDR3 extends over 17 amino acids. Germline CDR1 LGHDT, CDR2 YNNKEL (reference sequence). V was shortened by 0 bases and J by 0 bases, with 12 bases between the two germline ends. CDR3 loop: CASSQDRIGSSYNEQFF. In DNA form, the CDR3 reads TGTGCCAGCAGCCAAGATAGGATAGGGAGCTCCTACAATGAGCAGTTCTTC.